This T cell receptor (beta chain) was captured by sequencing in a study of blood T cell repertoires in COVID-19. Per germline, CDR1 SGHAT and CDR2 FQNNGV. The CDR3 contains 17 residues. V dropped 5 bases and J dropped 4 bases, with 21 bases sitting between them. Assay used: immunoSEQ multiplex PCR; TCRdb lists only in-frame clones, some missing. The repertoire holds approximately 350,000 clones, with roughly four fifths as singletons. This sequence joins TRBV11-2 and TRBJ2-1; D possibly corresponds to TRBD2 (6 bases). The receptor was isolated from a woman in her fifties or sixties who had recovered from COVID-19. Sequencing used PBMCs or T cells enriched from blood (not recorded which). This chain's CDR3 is CASSPFFAGKGYNEQFF. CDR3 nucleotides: TGTGCCAGCAGCCCGTTTTTCGCGGGAAAGGGGTACAATGAGCAGTTCTTC.